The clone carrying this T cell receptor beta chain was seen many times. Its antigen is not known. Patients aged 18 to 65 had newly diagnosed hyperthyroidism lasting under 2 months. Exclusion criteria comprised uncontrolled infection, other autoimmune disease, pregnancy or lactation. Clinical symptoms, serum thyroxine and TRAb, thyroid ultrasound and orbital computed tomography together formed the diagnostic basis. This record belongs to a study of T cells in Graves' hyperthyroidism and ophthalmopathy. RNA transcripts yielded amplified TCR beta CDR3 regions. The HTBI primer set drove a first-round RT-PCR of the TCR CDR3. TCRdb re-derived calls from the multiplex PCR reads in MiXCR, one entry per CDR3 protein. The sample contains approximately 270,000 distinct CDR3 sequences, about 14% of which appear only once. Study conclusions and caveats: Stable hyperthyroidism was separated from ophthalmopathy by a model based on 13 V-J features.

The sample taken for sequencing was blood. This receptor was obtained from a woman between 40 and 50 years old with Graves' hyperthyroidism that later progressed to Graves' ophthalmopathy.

As DNA, the CDR3 is TGTGCCAGCAGTTCCCCAAGACTAGCGGGATACAATGAGCAGTTCTTC. Translated, it gives CASSSPRLAGYNEQFF. The V call is TRBV28, the J call TRBJ2-1, with 11 bases lining up with TRBD2. The ends lost 4 bases at V and 4 bases at J; junction bases unmatched: 6. Germline V lookup: CDR1 MDHEN, CDR2 SYDVKM. This CDR3 region has 16 residues.